The clone carrying this T cell receptor (beta chain) was recorded only once. Seattle-derived patients entered the study during active infection and were followed longitudinally. In the study's own analysis: Researchers report that nucleated cell counts were estimated from reference gene primer amplification. Some clones are missing from TCRdb's copy, which holds only in-frame ones; the method was immunoSEQ multiplex PCR. V and J calls and clone size are those listed in that table; D and trimming were worked out from the DNA. Counted here are 95,000 to 120,000 clones, approximately 85% occurring once; the ten biggest clones make up roughly 5%. The data were obtained in a study of blood T cell repertoires in COVID-19. Across the whole study: The origin of the acute and convalescent COVID-19 samples was the United States, Italy and Spain.

V was trimmed by 4 bases and J by 8 bases, leaving 9 bases between them. This CDR3 has 13 amino acids. Germline V gene lookup returns CDR1 MDHEN and CDR2 SYDVKM. The clonotype comes from an older woman with COVID-19, enrolled during active disease. The chain couples TRBV28 to TRBJ1-6; possible D gene TRBD1, 6 bases. The source material was peripheral blood. CDR3 nucleotide sequence: TGTGCCAGCAGTTCCGGGACATATTCACCCCTCCACTTT. Protein: CASSSGTYSPLHF.